The present T cell receptor beta chain was sequenced within a study of cytomegalovirus exposure and HLA in healthy donors listed by TCRdb under 2017. At the level of the whole study: A later analysis indicated that the 120 validation repertoires were generated on the platform also employed for the approximately 700 repertoires of the first cohort. The study aimed to test whether cataloging public T cell receptors could reveal signatures of past pathogen exposure. Along with the roughly 700-subject first cohort, a separate validation cohort of around 120 different subjects was used. High-throughput TCR immunosequencing, statistical association of individual TCRs with disease status, and machine learning were combined to predict cytomegalovirus infection status. The paper's findings and limits, for the study overall: The authors suggested that the approach could potentially be generalized to other disease states and immunological phenotypes. All 120 or so repertoires were used to score co-occurrence in the validation cohort in a later analysis, because that analysis had no HLA typing for the cohort. In a later analysis, TCRs clustered in the first cohort were found to also tend to co-occur in the approximately 120 validation repertoires, with 94% of cluster scores above 0. A few of the identified cytomegalovirus-associated TCR beta chains were confirmed in vitro to be specific for cytomegalovirus antigens. In both the original and validation cohorts, the classifier was reported to diagnose cytomegalovirus status with high specificity and sensitivity. The study gave a list of 150 to 200 TCR beta chains associated with cytomegalovirus. Across donors, most TCR sequences were observed very rarely, whereas some public TCRs were present in many individuals.

Trimming takes 6 bases from V and 3 bases from J, and the germline ends sit 17 bases apart. Looking up the germline V gene yields CDR1 MNHEY and CDR2 SVGAGI. The CDR3 measures 15 amino acids from cysteine to phenylalanine. The entry retains the CDR3 DNA only, 45 bases that are in frame from base 1. Donors formed part of the validation cohort, which comprised approximately 130 subjects and was distinct from the first cohort of 666 subjects. Libraries were prepared through the immunoSEQ multiplex PCR assay. The authors' pipeline ran thus. A statistical classification framework was built for diagnosing cytomegalovirus status from the catalog of TCR beta chain sequences. Not all clones reach the TCRdb copy of this immuneACCESS table, which keeps in-frame sequences only. Checked studies attribute under half of the gap to unresolved V genes and leave the rest unexplained. The V and J calls and clone size are taken from that table; D and trimming were inferred from the DNA. The sample has 150,000 to 250,000 clones on record, roughly 88% of them singletons. Of the sample, roughly 13% is held by the ten largest clones.

About this clone itself: The clone's antigen remains unknown. The input lacks base qualities; no much larger clone sits a single base away.

The receptor was isolated from a woman aged 30 to 39 in good health and CMV-seropositive. The rearranged chain carries TRBV6-5 and TRBJ1-1; 6 matching bases give a weak D call of TRBD1. The sequenced sample was PBMCs. In nucleotide form, the sequence is TGTGCCAGCAGACCCGCCGTAGGGGGATACACTGAAGCTTTCTTT. This yields the protein CASRPAVGGYTEAFF.